The 3 T cell receptor beta chains below all came from one sample that was sequenced in a study of neoadjuvant anti-PD-1 for oral cavity cancer. Some clones are missing from TCRdb's copy, which holds only in-frame ones; the method was immunoSEQ multiplex PCR. The sample has over 10,000 clones, about three fifths seen once. This specimen was PBMCs, taken before nivolumab (anti-PD-1) treatment. The receptors were sampled from a person between 40 and 85 years old with oral cavity squamous cell carcinoma.

The chain recombines TRBV28 with TRBJ1-5, with D tentatively TRBD1 (5 bases). Trimming pared 6 bases from V and 6 bases from J, leaving 24 bases between. This CDR3 spans 17 amino acids. Germline loops: CDR1 MDHEN, CDR2 SYDVKM. CDR3 region: CASSPTLRASGRQPQHF. The CDR3 region has the DNA TGTGCCAGCAGCCCAACCCTACGGGCCTCGGGACGTCAGCCCCAGCATTTT.

The chain has TRBV28 and TRBJ1-5, with 9 nucleotides matching TRBD1. Trimming at V came to 2 bases and at J to 5 bases, leaving 4 bases not matched to a gene. The CDR3 totals 15 residues. CDR1 MDHEN and CDR2 SYDVKM come from the germline V gene. In DNA form, the CDR3 reads TGTGCCAGCAGTTTAGTCTGGACAGGGGATCAGCCCCAGCATTTT. As protein: CASSLVWTGDQPQHF. The full variable domain, in which reference TRBV28 and TRBJ1-5 provide the parts outside the CDR3, is DVKVTQSSRYLVKRTGEKVFLECVQDMDHENMFWYRQDPGLGLRLIYFSYDVKMKEKGDIPEGYSVSREKKERFSLILESASTNQTSMYLCASSLVWTGDQPQHFGDGTRLSIL.

V usage is TRBV16 and J usage is TRBJ1-6; TRBD1 matches at 10 bases. The CDR3 contains 16 residues. V lost 4 bases and J lost 7; bases outside the gene matches: 7. Germline V gives CDR1 KGHSY, CDR2 FQNENV. DNA of the CDR3: TGTGCCAGCAGCCCCCCGGGGGGACAGGGGAATTCACCCCTCCACTTT. Its translation is CASSPPGGQGNSPLHF.